These 12 T cell receptor beta chains originate from one sample sequenced in a study of regulatory T cells in long-lasting Graves disease. Libraries of TCR beta came from iRepertoire HTBI primers plus Arm-PCR of CDR3 regions. TCRdb independently ran MiXCR on the multiplex PCR reads; one entry per CDR3 protein. The sample includes roughly 610,000 distinct CDR3 sequences, about 15% of them seen just once. Time point denoted: newly diagnosed GD, antithyroid drugs for less than 3 months. Isolated PBMC RNA provided the starting material for the TCR library. These data also featured in a second study, about T cells in Graves' hyperthyroidism and ophthalmopathy.

This specimen was peripheral blood mononuclear cells (PBMCs), taken at new diagnosis, from a patient treated with antithyroid drugs. The source is a man younger than 35 with Graves disease.

V usage is TRBV7-9 and J usage is TRBJ1-2; tentative D call: TRBD1 (5 bases). The CDR3 extends over 15 amino acids. Germline V gives CDR1 SEHNR, CDR2 FQNEAQ (reference sequence). Trimming stripped 2 bases from V and 4 bases from J, with 14 bases between. CDR3 nucleotide sequence: TGTGCCAGCAGCTTAATAGGGGCAATCGCCTATGGCTACACCTTC. Its protein is CASSLIGAIAYGYTF.

This clonotype has a count of ten or more. The chain uses TRBV27 and TRBJ2-1; possible D gene TRBD2, 6 bases. Trimming stripped 6 bases from V and 1 base from J, with 16 bases between. CDR1 and CDR2 from the germline V gene are MNHEY and SMNVEV (reference sequence). CDR3 length equals 16 residues. This CDR3 reads CASRQSPGESYNEQFF. The CDR3 DNA is TGTGCCAGCAGACAGTCACCGGGAGAATCCTACAATGAGCAGTTCTTC.

This clonotype was counted a few times. The chain uses TRBV30 and TRBJ1-4; D is undetermined. This CDR3 is built from 14 residues. V was cut by 2 bases and J by 0 bases, with 7 bases left in between. Germline CDR1 reads GTSNPN; CDR2 reads SVGIG (reference sequence). The CDR3 DNA is TGTGCCTGGAGTCCAGTGTCAACTAATGAAAAACTGTTTTTT. It specifies CAWSPVSTNEKLFF.

The chain combines TRBV19 with TRBJ1-1; 8 nucleotides agree with TRBD1. V lost 4 bases and J lost 6; bases outside the gene matches: 16. CDR3 length: 17 amino acids. In germline, CDR1 is LNHDA, CDR2 SQIVND (reference sequence). The CDR3, as DNA: TGTGCCAGTAGTACCTATTTTCCCGGACAGGGACGTTCTGAAGCTTTCTTT. Protein sequence: CASSTYFPGQGRSEAFF.

The table lists this clonotype with many counts. The rearrangement links TRBV11-2 to TRBJ2-1; 9 bases map to TRBD2. Germline V gene data show CDR1 as SGHAT and CDR2 as FQNNGV. The CDR3 has 15 amino acids. The trim removed 3 bases at V and 6 bases at J, leaving 6 bases unmatched. The CDR3 DNA reads TGTGCCAGCAGCTTTAGCGGGAGCGCCCCCAATGAGCAGTTCTTC. Its translation is CASSFSGSAPNEQFF.

This clonotype has ten or more counts. The chain has TRBV11-2 and TRBJ2-1, with D hard to call. CDR1 is SGHAT and CDR2 is FQNNGV in the germline V gene. The CDR3 is 11 amino acids. Deletions cut 5 bases from V and 9 bases from J, with 8 bases between. The CDR3 spells CASSAASEQFF. As DNA, the CDR3 is TGTGCCAGCAGCGCCGCTAGTGAGCAGTTCTTC.

As concerns this clonotype: This may arise from a read error, as a much more abundant clone is one base away. The chain carries TRBV5-1 and TRBJ1-1; no clear D gene. The germline gives CDR1 SGHRS, CDR2 YFSETQ. The CDR3 sequence is 15 residues long. The CDR3 nucleotides are TGCGCCAGCCGATCACTTGGCCGGGTGAACACTGAAGTTTTCTTT. Its translation is CASRSLGRVNTEVFF. The whole variable domain, remainder taken from reference TRBV5-1 and TRBJ1-1, is KAGVTQTPRYLIKTRGQQVTLSCSPISGHRSVSWYQQTPGQGLQFLFEYFSETQRNKGNFPGRFSGRQFSNSRSEMNVSTLELGDSALYLCASRSLGRVNTEVFFGQGTRLTVV.

The rearrangement joins TRBV13 to TRBJ2-5; 8 bases agree with TRBD1. In germline, CDR1 is PRHDT, CDR2 FYEKMQ (reference sequence). The CDR3 has 16 residues. After removal of 5 bases from V and 3 bases from J, the junction contained 11 bases not matched to a gene. The CDR3 DNA reads as TGTGCCAGCAGCCTGGGCGGGACAGGCGGAGAAGAGACCCAGTACTTC. Encoded protein: CASSLGGTGGEETQYF. The complete variable domain, with remaining parts taken from reference TRBV13 and TRBJ2-5, reads AAGVIQSPRHLIKEKRETATLKCYPIPRHDTVYWYQQGPGQDPQFLISFYEKMQSDKGSIPDRFSAQQFSDYHSELNMSSLELGDSALYFCASSLGGTGGEETQYFGPGTRLLVL.

The chain recombines TRBV7-9 with TRBJ1-1; D is uncertain. V gave up 5 bases and J gave up 8 bases, with 9 bases separating them. The CDR3 is 11 amino acids. Looked up from germline, CDR1 is SEHNR and CDR2 is FQNEAQ (reference sequence). The CDR3 loop is CASSAVAEAFF. DNA of the CDR3: TGTGCCAGCAGCGCGGTGGCGGAAGCTTTCTTT.

J is TRBJ1-2 and V is TRBV4-1; D remains ambiguous. V lost 1 base to trimming and J lost 3 bases, with 12 bases between them. CDR1 and CDR2 from the germline V gene are MGHRA and YSYEKL. The CDR3 runs to 15 residues. The CDR3 spells CASSQADRVHYGYTF. The CDR3 nucleotides read TGCGCCAGCAGCCAAGCGGATCGGGTCCACTATGGCTACACCTTC.

The chain combines TRBV20-1 with TRBJ2-1; D call uncertain. Germline loops: CDR1 DFQATT, CDR2 SNEGSKA (reference sequence). This CDR3 contains 12 residues. Trimming removed 0 bases from V and 7 bases from J, with 7 bases in between. The CDR3 loop is CSARERFNEQFF. The CDR3 nucleotides are TGCAGTGCTAGAGAGCGGTTTAATGAGCAGTTCTTC.

The rearrangement links TRBV6-2 or TRBV6-3 to TRBJ2-6; no definite D call. Per the germline V gene, CDR1 is MNHEY and CDR2 is SVGEGT. The length of the CDR3 is 17 residues. The V and J ends lost 7 bases and 1 base respectively, with 17 bases between them. This CDR3 is CASTAPRFGSGANVLTF. In nucleotides, the CDR3 is TGTGCCAGCACCGCACCCCGTTTCGGTTCTGGGGCCAACGTCCTGACTTTC.